This entry describes one T cell receptor beta chain. Reverse transcription used about 0.45 to 1 ug RNA and random hexamers. Amplification of TCR beta CDR3 across 54 Vbeta and 13 Jbeta was performed with immunoSEQ multiplex PCR. TCRdb analysed the immunoSEQ multiplex PCR reads with MiXCR anew, one entry per CDR3 protein. The sample lists 100,000 to 150,000 distinct CDR3 sequences, roughly 95% seen once, with around 0.12% in the top ten. This sample stems from a study of CD8 T cells in Susac syndrome. The sample comprised CD4+ T cells from PBMCs. The receptor's source is a human donor in good health.

For the CDR3, the DNA is TGTGCCAGCAGGAGAGCGGGAGTGAGAGAGACCCAGTACTTC. Translated, it gives CASRRAGVRETQYF. J is TRBJ2-5 and V is TRBV6-6; TRBD2 aligns across 8 bases. V shed 6 bases and J 4 bases; nucleotides not matched to a gene: 7. There are 14 residues in the CDR3. The germline V gene has CDR1 MNHNY and CDR2 SVGAGI (reference sequence).